The 5 T cell receptor beta chains below all came from one sample that was sequenced in a study of cytomegalovirus exposure and HLA in healthy donors. PCR used 60 Vbeta primers and 13 Jbeta primers. The method was immunoSEQ multiplex PCR; TCRdb's version includes in-frame clones alone and lacks a portion of them. There are about 130,000 clones in the sample; around 72% occur only once, and 4.3% lies in the top ten. Sequenced input: PBMCs. These receptors originate from a man between 18 and 35 years old in good health and CMV-seropositive.

The chain employs TRBV7-8 and TRBJ2-7, with D possibly TRBD1 on 5 matching bases. Trimming took off 5 bases at V and 7 bases at J, with 15 bases between the two ends. The CDR3 totals 13 residues. The V gene's germline CDR1 is SGHVS and CDR2 FQNEAQ. For the CDR3, the DNA is TGTGCCAGCAGCCCACACAGGACGGAAGAGCAGTACTTC. This gives the protein CASSPHRTEEQYF. Combining the CDR3 with reference TRBV7-8 and TRBJ2-7 gives the whole variable domain GAGVSQSPRYKVAKRGQDVALRCDPISGHVSLFWYQQALGQGPEFLTYFQNEAQLDKSGLPSDRFFAERPEGSVSTLKIQRTQQEDSAVYLCASSPHRTEEQYFGPGTRLTVT.

CDR3 region: CASSSHGSGKLFF. CDR3 bases: TGTGCCAGCAGTTCACACGGCAGCGGAAAACTGTTTTTT. The chain employs TRBV27 and TRBJ1-4; no firm D call. This CDR3 comprises 13 residues. The germline V gene has CDR1 MNHEY and CDR2 SMNVEV (reference sequence). V shed 4 bases and J shed 10 bases, with 13 bases lying between them.

This sequence joins TRBV29-1 and TRBJ2-2; TRBD1 matches 10 bases. In germline, CDR1 is SQVTM, CDR2 ANQGSEA. The CDR3 sequence is 14 residues long. V was pared by 4 bases and J by 6 bases, with 5 bases of the junction left unmatched. CDR3 residues: CSVGGQGLSGELFF. Written as DNA, the CDR3 is TGCAGCGTTGGGGGACAGGGGTTATCCGGGGAGCTGTTTTTT.

V and J are TRBV6-5 and TRBJ2-1, with 7 bases identical to TRBD2. The CDR3 totals 15 residues. CDR1 is MNHEY and CDR2 is SVGAGI in the germline V gene. The junction had 4 bases not matched to a gene; V was cut back by 5 bases and J by 0 bases. As DNA, the CDR3 is TGTGCCAGCAGTCGGGGGGTGGCCTCCTACAATGAGCAGTTCTTC. It specifies CASSRGVASYNEQFF.

The chain uses TRBV4-2 and TRBJ2-7; 9 nucleotides align to TRBD1. This CDR3 contains 15 residues. The V and J ends lost 0 bases and 4 bases, in that order; junction bases with no gene match: 4. Looked up from germline, CDR1 is LGHNA and CDR2 is YNFKEQ. DNA for the CDR3: TGTGCCAGCAGCCAAGAATGGACAGGGGATTACGAGCAGTACTTC. Its translation: CASSQEWTGDYEQYF.